These T cell receptor beta chains were read from a single sample in a study of T cells after yellow fever vaccination. MiXCR, applied by TCRdb to the 5' RACE reads, yields one record per CDR3 protein. The top ten hold roughly a quarter of the sample, which has just over 300,000 distinct CDR3 sequences, about 3.5% seen once. This sample comprised PBMCs, obtained on the day of the yellow fever booster vaccination. The receptors were sampled from a man between 18 and 35 years old who received the YFV17D yellow fever vaccine. CDR3s include the opening cysteine and the closing phenylalanine or tryptophan. A D gene is named only where the DNA matches it firmly. The size field is filled for only some rows; it gives once, few, many or a size class.

j_call	v_call	d_call	clone_size	cdr3_aa	cdr3_nt
TRBJ1-4	TRBV2	TRBD1	many	CASSTRGGGEKLFF	TGTGCCAGCAGTACCAGGGGGGGCGGTGAAAAACTGTTTTTT
TRBJ2-7	TRBV10-1	NA	many	CASSEGSSYEQYF	TGCGCCAGCTCGGAGGGATCCTCCTACGAGCAGTACTTC
TRBJ1-6	TRBV9	NA	NA	CASSVVGNINSPLHF	TGTGCCAGCAGCGTAGTAGGAAACATTAATTCACCCCTCCACTTT
TRBJ2-1	TRBV27	NA	few	CASSYRADSSYNEQFF	TGTGCCAGCAGTTATAGGGCGGACAGCTCCTACAATGAGCAGTTCTTC
TRBJ2-5	TRBV4-1	NA	few	CASSRTDSGKTQYF	TGCGCCAGCAGCCGAACGGACTCCGGGAAGACCCAGTACTTC
TRBJ1-1	TRBV12-3/TRBV12-4	NA	few	CASSLNRGTEAFF	TGTGCCAGCAGTTTAAATCGCGGCACTGAAGCTTTCTTT
TRBJ2-7	TRBV13	TRBD1	many	CASSFRRTGGSYEQYF	TGTGCCAGCAGCTTCAGACGGACAGGGGGTTCCTACGAGCAGTACTTC
TRBJ2-2	TRBV6-5	TRBD2	NA	CASSYSSGVWSGELFF	TGTGCCAGCAGTTACTCCAGCGGGGTTTGGTCCGGGGAGCTGTTTTTT
TRBJ2-3	TRBV7-3	TRBD1	NA	CASSFTGGTQYF	TGTGCCAGCAGTTTCACAGGGGGTACGCAGTATTTT
TRBJ2-7	TRBV29-1	NA	NA	CSAIDRKTGEQYF	TGCAGCGCTATCGACAGGAAGACGGGCGAGCAGTACTTC
TRBJ1-5	TRBV12-3/TRBV12-4	TRBD1	NA	CASSSGQGDGQPQHF	TGTGCCAGCAGTTCGGGACAGGGAGACGGGCAGCCCCAGCATTTT
TRBJ2-1	TRBV7-3	TRBD1	few	CASSLGTGGGNEQFF	TGTGCCAGCAGCTTGGGGACAGGGGGAGGCAATGAGCAGTTCTTC
TRBJ2-7	TRBV12-3/TRBV12-4	TRBD1	many	CASSLGQGGIGEQYF	TGTGCCAGCAGTCTTGGACAGGGGGGGATTGGCGAGCAGTACTTC
TRBJ1-2	TRBV3-1	NA	NA	CASSQDRAVLGYTF	TGTGCCAGCAGCCAAGATCGGGCCGTTTTAGGCTACACCTTC
TRBJ2-1	TRBV5-1	NA	many	CASRPGSNEQFF	TGCGCCAGCCGTCCAGGGAGCAATGAGCAGTTCTTC
TRBJ2-7	TRBV19	NA	NA	CASSPQRGRKQYF	TGTGCCAGTAGTCCTCAAAGGGGCAGAAAGCAGTACTTC
TRBJ2-3	TRBV7-9	NA	many	CASSSLVLDTQYF	TGTGCCAGCAGCTCTCTGGTGTTGGATACGCAGTATTTT
TRBJ2-1	TRBV20-1	TRBD2	many	CSASGGGVYNEQFF	TGCAGTGCTAGCGGGGGGGGAGTCTACAATGAGCAGTTCTTC
TRBJ2-2	TRBV5-5	NA	many	CASSFRQGRSSTGELFF	TGTGCCAGCAGCTTTCGGCAGGGCCGTTCGAGCACCGGGGAGCTGTTTTTT
TRBJ2-1	TRBV6-2/TRBV6-3	NA	many	CASSPREDYNEQFF	TGTGCCAGCAGCCCGAGGGAAGACTACAATGAGCAGTTCTTC
TRBJ2-1	TRBV5-6	NA	many	CASSFGSNEQFF	TGTGCCAGCAGCTTTGGTTCCAATGAGCAGTTCTTC
TRBJ2-3	TRBV7-9	NA	NA	CASSLSSSGPDTQYF	TGTGCCAGCAGCTTAAGTTCCTCTGGCCCCGATACGCAGTATTTT
TRBJ2-1	TRBV18	NA	many	CASSPGASYNEQFF	TGTGCCAGCTCACCTGGGGCTTCCTACAATGAGCAGTTCTTC
TRBJ1-1	TRBV12-3/TRBV12-4	NA	many	CASSLRGRGPNTEAFF	TGTGCCAGCAGTCTACGGGGTAGAGGGCCGAACACTGAAGCTTTCTTT
TRBJ2-2	TRBV12-3/TRBV12-4	TRBD1	many	CASRPTGAGELFF	TGTGCCAGCAGGCCGACAGGGGCCGGGGAGCTGTTTTTT
TRBJ2-1	TRBV2	NA	NA	CASRKLAGSYNEQFF	TGTGCCAGCAGAAAACTAGCAGGCTCCTACAATGAGCAGTTCTTC
TRBJ2-2	TRBV29-1	TRBD2	NA	CSGRLAGLNTGELFF	TGCAGCGGCAGACTAGCGGGGCTGAACACCGGGGAGCTGTTTTTT
TRBJ1-5	TRBV19	TRBD1	many	CASSWGQINQPQHF	TGTGCCAGTAGTTGGGGACAGATCAATCAGCCCCAGCATTTT
TRBJ1-1	TRBV29-1	TRBD1	few	CSDHRGLTEAFF	TGCAGCGACCACAGGGGGCTCACTGAAGCTTTCTTT
TRBJ1-2	TRBV30	NA	NA	CAGGFDPNYGYTF	TGTGCCGGGGGATTCGATCCTAACTATGGCTACACCTTC
TRBJ2-7	TRBV12-3/TRBV12-4	TRBD2	NA	CASSHRSGGAYEQYF	TGTGCCAGCAGTCATAGGAGCGGGGGGGCCTACGAGCAGTACTTC
TRBJ2-3	TRBV6-4	TRBD2	many	CASSASGESDTQYF	TGTGCCAGCAGCGCTAGCGGGGAGTCAGATACGCAGTATTTT
TRBJ2-1	TRBV29-1	NA	many	CSVDGWGLVGNEQFF	TGCAGCGTTGATGGTTGGGGGCTGGTGGGCAATGAGCAGTTCTTC
TRBJ2-2	TRBV3-1	NA	NA	CASSRTPTGELFF	TGTGCCAGCAGCCGGACCCCCACCGGGGAGCTGTTTTTT
TRBJ1-2	TRBV19	NA	many	CASSRTDINYGYTF	TGTGCCAGTAGTAGGACGGACATAAACTATGGCTACACCTTC
TRBJ1-1	TRBV29-1	NA	few	CSVELAMNTEAFF	TGCAGCGTTGAGCTGGCCATGAACACTGAAGCTTTCTTT
TRBJ2-7	TRBV29-1	NA	NA	CSVELYTSPVYEQYF	TGCAGCGTTGAACTCTACACCAGCCCAGTCTACGAGCAGTACTTC
TRBJ2-1	TRBV29-1	NA	few	CSVRGNSYNEQFF	TGCAGCGTTAGAGGGAACTCCTACAATGAGCAGTTCTTC
TRBJ2-2	TRBV20-1	NA	many	CSAAGTTNTGELFF	TGCAGTGCCGCCGGGACAACTAACACCGGGGAGCTGTTTTTT
TRBJ1-6	TRBV6-5	TRBD1	many	CASSHRGQGHNSPLHF	TGTGCCAGCAGCCACAGGGGACAGGGACACAATTCACCCCTCCACTTT
TRBJ1-2	TRBV5-4	TRBD1	few	CASSWGQGFSYGYTF	TGTGCCAGCAGCTGGGGACAGGGGTTTAGTTATGGCTACACCTTC
TRBJ2-7	TRBV9	NA	NA	CASSVGGPQGSEQYF	TGTGCCAGCAGCGTAGGTGGGCCGCAGGGGTCCGAGCAGTACTTC
TRBJ2-5	TRBV28	NA	many	CASTNSLDQETQYF	TGTGCCAGCACCAATTCTCTAGACCAAGAGACCCAGTACTTC